The 10 T cell receptor beta chains presented below share a single source sample, sequenced in a study of blood T cell repertoires in COVID-19. Clones were sequenced by immunoSEQ multiplex PCR, and TCRdb holds only the in-frame ones, with some missing. The data hold several thousand clones, with around 90% observed a single time. The sample consisted of peripheral blood. These receptors were taken from a woman between 50 and 59 years old with active or convalescent COVID-19.

The CDR3 region is CASSEQGSYEQYF. CDR3 nucleotides: TGTGCCAGCAGTGAGCAGGGTTCCTACGAGCAGTACTTC. The V call is TRBV25-1, the J call TRBJ2-7; D may be TRBD1 (5 bases). The CDR3 has 13 amino acids. Germline V gene sequence: CDR1 MGHDK, CDR2 SYGVNS. Trimming cost V 3 bases and J 1 base, with 7 bases left between them.

The chain is built from TRBV29-1 and TRBJ1-2, with 8 bases lining up with TRBD1. Germline V gene sequence: CDR1 SQVTM, CDR2 ANQGSEA. The CDR3 consists of 13 residues. V gave up 7 bases and J gave up 7 bases; unmatched junction bases: 11. The CDR3 DNA reads TGCAGCGCGACGACAGGGGTTGGTTCTGGCTACACCTTC. Encoded protein: CSATTGVGSGYTF.

The rearrangement joins TRBV7-6 to TRBJ2-1, with D unresolved. V lost 1 base, J lost 0 bases, and 16 bases lay in between. Germline CDR1 reads SGHVS; CDR2 reads FNYEAQ. The CDR3 is 18 amino acids. The CDR3 sequence: CASSLEWLSASSYNEQFF. The CDR3, as DNA: TGTGCCAGCAGCTTAGAGTGGTTAAGCGCAAGCTCCTACAATGAGCAGTTCTTC. The full variable domain, with the rest looked up from reference TRBV7-6 and TRBJ2-1, is GAGVSQSPRYKVTKRGQDVALRCDPISGHVSLYWYRQALGQGPEFLTYFNYEAQQDKSGLPNDRFSAERPEGSISTLTIQRTEQRDSAMYRCASSLEWLSASSYNEQFFGPGTRLTVL.

V gene TRBV7-2 combines with J gene TRBJ2-3, with TRBD2 matching 8 bases. The J segment lost 2 bases and the V segment lost 0 bases, leaving 4 bases of the junction unmatched. The CDR3 has 16 amino acids. The germline gives CDR1 SGHTA, CDR2 FQGNSA. CDR3 sequence (DNA): TGTGCCAGCAGCTTAGCTAGCGGACTAGCCACAGATACGCAGTATTTT. Translating gives CASSLASGLATDTQYF.

J is TRBJ1-3 and V is TRBV9; maybe TRBD1 (5 bases). CDR1 is SGDLS, CDR2 YYNGEE, per germline. This CDR3 spans 15 amino acids. Trimming removed 4 bases from V and 0 bases from J, with 11 bases in between. This CDR3 reads CASSPTGTSGNTIYF. CDR3 DNA: TGTGCCAGCAGCCCAACAGGTACCTCTGGAAACACCATATATTTT.

This clone has a single count. The chain couples TRBV7-9 to TRBJ1-5; D not resolved. Germline values: CDR1 SEHNR, CDR2 FQNEAQ (reference sequence). The CDR3 covers 15 residues. V was pared by 4 bases and J by 5 bases, with 15 bases between. CDR3 sequence reads: CASSSTTAGDQPQHF. CDR3 nucleotides: TGTGCCAGCAGCTCGACGACGGCGGGTGATCAGCCCCAGCATTTT.

The DNA for the CDR3 is TGTGCCAGCAGGACCTTAACAGGGACCACTGAAGCTTTCTTT. This gives the protein CASRTLTGTTEAFF. The chain combines TRBV28 with TRBJ1-1; D may be TRBD1 (6 bases). The CDR3 covers 14 residues. The V end lost 6 bases, the J end lost 4 bases, and 15 bases lay between the germline ends. The germline V gene has CDR1 MDHEN and CDR2 SYDVKM.

V is TRBV28 and J is TRBJ2-1, with unresolved D. Germline V CDR1 and CDR2: MDHEN, SYDVKM. V was trimmed by 2 bases and J by 9 bases, leaving 8 bases between them. The CDR3 extends over 12 amino acids. CDR3 amino acids: CASSLITGEQFF. CDR3 DNA sequence: TGTGCCAGCAGTTTAATAACGGGTGAGCAGTTCTTC.

The chain employs TRBV2 and TRBJ2-1; maybe TRBD2 (6 bases). CDR3 length: 14 amino acids. Germline loops: CDR1 SNHLY, CDR2 FYNNEI. Between the trimmed V and J ends, which lost 10 bases and 9 bases, there was a span of 22 bases. CDR3 in amino acids: CATSRRGGSGEQFF. CDR3 DNA sequence: TGTGCCACTTCCAGGAGGGGTGGCAGTGGTGAGCAGTTCTTC.

This chain connects TRBV28 to TRBJ2-1; 10 nucleotides agree with TRBD2. After removal of 7 bases from V and 8 bases from J, the junction contained 8 bases not matched to a gene. Germline lookup yields CDR1 MDHEN and CDR2 SYDVKM. The CDR3 contains 14 residues. CDR3 amino acids: CASTPSGSGDEQFF. CDR3 nucleotide sequence: TGTGCCAGCACCCCTAGCGGGAGTGGTGATGAGCAGTTCTTC. The entire variable domain, with the rest obtained from reference TRBV28 and TRBJ2-1, is as follows: DVKVTQSSRYLVKRTGEKVFLECVQDMDHENMFWYRQDPGLGLRLIYFSYDVKMKEKGDIPEGYSVSREKKERFSLILESASTNQTSMYLCASTPSGSGDEQFFGPGTRLTVL.